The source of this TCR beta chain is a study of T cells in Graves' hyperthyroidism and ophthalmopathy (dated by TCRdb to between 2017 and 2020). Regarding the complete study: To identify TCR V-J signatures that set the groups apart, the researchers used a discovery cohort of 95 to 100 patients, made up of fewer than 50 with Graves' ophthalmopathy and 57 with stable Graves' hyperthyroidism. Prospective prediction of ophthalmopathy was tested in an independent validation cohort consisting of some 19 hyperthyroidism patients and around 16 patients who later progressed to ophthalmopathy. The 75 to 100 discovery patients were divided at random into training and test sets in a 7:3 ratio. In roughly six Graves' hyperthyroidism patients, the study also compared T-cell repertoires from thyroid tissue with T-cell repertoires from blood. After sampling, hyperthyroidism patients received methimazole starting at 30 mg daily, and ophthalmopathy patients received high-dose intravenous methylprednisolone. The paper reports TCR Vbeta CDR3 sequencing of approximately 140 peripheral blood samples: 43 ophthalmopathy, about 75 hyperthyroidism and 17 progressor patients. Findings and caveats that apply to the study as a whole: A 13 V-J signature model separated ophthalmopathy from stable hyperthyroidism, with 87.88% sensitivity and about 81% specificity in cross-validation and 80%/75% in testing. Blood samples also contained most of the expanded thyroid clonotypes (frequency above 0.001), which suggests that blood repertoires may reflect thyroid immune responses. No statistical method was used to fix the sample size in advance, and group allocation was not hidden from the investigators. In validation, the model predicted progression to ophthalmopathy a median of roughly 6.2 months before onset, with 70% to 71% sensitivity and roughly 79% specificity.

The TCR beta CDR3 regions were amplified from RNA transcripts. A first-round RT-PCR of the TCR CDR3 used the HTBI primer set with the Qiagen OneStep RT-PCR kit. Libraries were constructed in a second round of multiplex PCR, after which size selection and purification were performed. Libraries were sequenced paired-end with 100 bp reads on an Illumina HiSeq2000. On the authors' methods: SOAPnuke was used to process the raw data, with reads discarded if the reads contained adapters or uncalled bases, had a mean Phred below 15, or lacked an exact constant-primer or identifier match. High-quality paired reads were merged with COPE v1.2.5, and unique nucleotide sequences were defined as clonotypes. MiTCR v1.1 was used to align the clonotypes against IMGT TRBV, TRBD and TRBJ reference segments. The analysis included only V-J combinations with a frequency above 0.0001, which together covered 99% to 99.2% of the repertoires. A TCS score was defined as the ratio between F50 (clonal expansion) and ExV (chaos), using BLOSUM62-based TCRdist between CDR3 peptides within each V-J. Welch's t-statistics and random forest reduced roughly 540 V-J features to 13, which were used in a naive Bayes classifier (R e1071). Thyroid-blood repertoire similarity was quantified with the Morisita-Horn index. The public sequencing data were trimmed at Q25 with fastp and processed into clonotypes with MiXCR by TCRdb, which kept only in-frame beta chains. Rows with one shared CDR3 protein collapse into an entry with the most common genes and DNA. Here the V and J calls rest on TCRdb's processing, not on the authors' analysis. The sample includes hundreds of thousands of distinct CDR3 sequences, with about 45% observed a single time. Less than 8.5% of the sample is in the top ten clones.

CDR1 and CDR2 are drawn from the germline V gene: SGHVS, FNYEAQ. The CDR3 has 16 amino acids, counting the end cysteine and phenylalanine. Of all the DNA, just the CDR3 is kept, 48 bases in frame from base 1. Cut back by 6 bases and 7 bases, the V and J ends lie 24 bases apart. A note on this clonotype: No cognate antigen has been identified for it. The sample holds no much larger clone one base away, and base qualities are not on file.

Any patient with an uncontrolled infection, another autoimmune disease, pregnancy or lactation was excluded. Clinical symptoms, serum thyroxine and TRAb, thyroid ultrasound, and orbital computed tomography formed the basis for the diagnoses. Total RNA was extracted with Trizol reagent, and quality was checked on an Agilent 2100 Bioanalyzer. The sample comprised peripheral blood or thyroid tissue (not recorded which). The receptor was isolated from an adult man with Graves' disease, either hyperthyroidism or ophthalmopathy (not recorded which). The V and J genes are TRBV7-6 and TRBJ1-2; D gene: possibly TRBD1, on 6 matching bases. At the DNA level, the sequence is TGTGCCAGCAGTTACGGGGGGCCCGCGGGATTCGGTGGCTACACCTTC. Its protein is CASSYGGPAGFGGYTF.